Given below is one TCR beta chain in context. The sample is drawn from a study of blood T cell repertoires in COVID-19. The V segment lost 5 bases and the J segment 2 bases; nucleotides outside the gene matches: 3. This CDR3 contains 14 residues. Germline V CDR1 and CDR2: SGHTA, FQGNSA. Per the original methods: Estimated nucleated cell counts came from reference gene primer amplification. The assay was immunoSEQ multiplex PCR, and TCRdb's table has in-frame clones only and misses some. V and J calls and clone size are those listed in that table; D and trimming were worked out from the DNA. The sample includes 100,000 to 150,000 clones, around 86% of them seen just once.

The sequencing sample was made of peripheral blood. The rearrangement links TRBV7-2 to TRBJ1-3; 7 bases agree with TRBD1. This clonotype was obtained from a man aged 40-49 years with acute or convalescent COVID-19. DNA of the CDR3: TGTGCCAGCAGCCCAGGGGGTACTGGAAACACCATATATTTT. Translating gives CASSPGGTGNTIYF.